This T cell receptor beta chain came from a study of beta chain features in type 1 diabetes. Across the whole study: Cells sorted and examined across all samples totaled nearly 110,000,000.

The CDR3 runs to 13 residues. V dropped 4 bases and J dropped 0 bases, with 7 bases sitting between them. The germline gives CDR1 SQVTM, CDR2 ANQGSEA. General study points: Whether HLA type affects TCRB rearrangement stayed undetermined in the present work. The study found fewer insertions and more deletions at VDJ junctions in type 1 diabetes patients. For Type 1 diabetes patients, all four CD4+ subsets carried TCRB CDR3s that were moderately but significantly shorter.

cDNA synthesis used the whole RNA isolate, giving expressed TCRB sequences. Profiled with immunoSEQ multiplex PCR; TCRdb holds only in-frame clones, not every one. The repertoire holds 400,000 to 500,000 clones, with about 14% as singletons. This clone has a handful of counts. What it recognizes is unknown. The clonotype comes from a man aged 30 to 39 in good health. Input material: naive CD4+ T cells from blood. This chain connects TRBV29-1 to TRBJ1-3, with D unresolved. The CDR3 region has the DNA TGCAGCGTTGGGCTCAACTCTGGAAACACCATATATTTT. Amino acids: CSVGLNSGNTIYF.